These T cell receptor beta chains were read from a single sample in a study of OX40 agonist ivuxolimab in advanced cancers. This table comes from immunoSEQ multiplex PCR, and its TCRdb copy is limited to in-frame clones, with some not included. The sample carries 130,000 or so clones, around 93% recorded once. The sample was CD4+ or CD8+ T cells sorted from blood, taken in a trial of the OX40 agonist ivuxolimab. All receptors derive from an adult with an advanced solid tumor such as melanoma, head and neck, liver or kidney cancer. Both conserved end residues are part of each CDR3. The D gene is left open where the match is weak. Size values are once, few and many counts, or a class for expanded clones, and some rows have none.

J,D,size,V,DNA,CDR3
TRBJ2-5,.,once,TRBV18,TGTGCCAGCTCAATTTCCGGATTCCAAGAGACCCAGTACTTC,CASSISGFQETQYF
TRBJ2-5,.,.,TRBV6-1,TGTGCCAGCAGTGACCCGGGAAGTGCGATACAAGAGACCCAGTACTTC,CASSDPGSAIQETQYF
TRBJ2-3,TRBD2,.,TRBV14,TGTGCCAGCAGCTCAGGCGTCTCGGCGGGGGGACGAACAGATACGCAGTATTTT,CASSSGVSAGGRTDTQYF
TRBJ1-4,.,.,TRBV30,TGTGCCTGCCCTATAAGGCCAGGGAATGAAAAACTGTTTTTT,CACPIRPGNEKLFF
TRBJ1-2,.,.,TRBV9,TGTGCCAGCAGCGTAGATGGCAGCCCCAGGTATGGCTACACCTTC,CASSVDGSPRYGYTF
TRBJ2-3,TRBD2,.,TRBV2,TGTGCCAGCATTAGGCGGGAGGGCACAGATACGCAGTATTTT,CASIRREGTDTQYF
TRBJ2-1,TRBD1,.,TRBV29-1,TGCAGCGTCGGGACAGGGGGAGAGCAGTTCTTC,CSVGTGGEQFF
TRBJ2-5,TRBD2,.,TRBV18,TGTGCCAGCTCACAAAGCGGGAGGGCCCAAGAGACCCAGTACTTC,CASSQSGRAQETQYF
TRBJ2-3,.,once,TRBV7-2,TGTGCCAGCAGCTTAGACGGCGGGGCCACAGATACGCAGTATTTT,CASSLDGGATDTQYF
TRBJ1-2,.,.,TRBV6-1,TGTGCCAGCAGTGAATCTCTGGCAGGGGGCTACACCTTC,CASSESLAGGYTF
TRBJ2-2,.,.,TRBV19,TGTGCCAGTAGTATCCATCCACCCACCGGGGAGCTGTTTTTT,CASSIHPPTGELFF
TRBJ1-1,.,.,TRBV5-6,TGTGCCAGCAGCCCGGTCTGGGGGAACACTGAAGCTTTCTTT,CASSPVWGNTEAFF
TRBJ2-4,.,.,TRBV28,TGTGCCAGCAGTAGGACAGCCAAAAACATTCAGTACTTC,CASSRTAKNIQYF
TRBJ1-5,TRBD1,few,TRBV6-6,TGTGCCAGCAGTTCCCCTAGGACAGGTGGGGAGCCCCAGCATTTT,CASSSPRTGGEPQHF
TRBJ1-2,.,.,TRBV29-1,TGCAGCGGAGGCAGTGGTTCCTATGGCTACACCTTC,CSGGSGSYGYTF
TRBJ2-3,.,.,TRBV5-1,TGCGCCAGCAGCCAACCAGGGTATACTAGCACAGATACGCAGTATTTT,CASSQPGYTSTDTQYF
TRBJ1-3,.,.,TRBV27,TGTGCCAGCAGTTTATCAGGCTCTGGAAACACCATATATTTT,CASSLSGSGNTIYF
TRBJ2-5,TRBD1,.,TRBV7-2,TGTGCCAGCAGCTCCGGGACAGGGGGCCAGACCCAGTACTTC,CASSSGTGGQTQYF
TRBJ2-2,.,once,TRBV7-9,TGTGCCAGCAGCGCCCCAACACTAGGAGACACCGGGGAGCTGTTTTTT,CASSAPTLGDTGELFF
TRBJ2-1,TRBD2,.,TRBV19,TGTGCCAGTACTCCAATCCCTAGCGGGGGGCTATCCAATGAGCAGTTCTTC,CASTPIPSGGLSNEQFF
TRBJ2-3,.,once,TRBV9,TGTGCCAGCAGCGACCTTCCTAGGGCAGATACGCAGTATTTT,CASSDLPRADTQYF
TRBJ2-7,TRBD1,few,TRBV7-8,TGTGCCAGCAGCCTCGACAGGGGGCCGGGGTACTTC,CASSLDRGPGYF
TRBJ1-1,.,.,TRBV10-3,TGTGCCATCAGGGGCACAGAGAACACTGAAGCTTTCTTT,CAIRGTENTEAFF
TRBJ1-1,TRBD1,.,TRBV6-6,TGTGCCAGCAGCATGGGACAGGGGCGTCCGGAAGCTTTCTTT,CASSMGQGRPEAFF
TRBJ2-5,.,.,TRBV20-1,TGCAGTGGGAGCGGGTGGGAGACCCAGTACTTC,CSGSGWETQYF
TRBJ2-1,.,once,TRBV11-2,TGTGCCAGCAGCCTGGGGCTAGATGAGCAGTTCTTC,CASSLGLDEQFF
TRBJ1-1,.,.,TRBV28,TGTGCCAGCAGTTTCGGGATCGGGGAAGCTTTCTTT,CASSFGIGEAFF
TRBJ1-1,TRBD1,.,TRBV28,TGTGCCAGCAGCAATGCCGGGACAGGGGCGCCTTTGAACACTGAAGCTTTCTTT,CASSNAGTGAPLNTEAFF
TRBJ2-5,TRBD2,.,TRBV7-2,TGTGCCAGCAGCTTGAATATAGCGGGAGTAACAGAGACCCAGTACTTC,CASSLNIAGVTETQYF
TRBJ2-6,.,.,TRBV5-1,TGCGCCAGCAGCCCTCTGGGGCCTCGCATACCCTCTGGGGCCAACGTCCTGACTTTC,CASSPLGPRIPSGANVLTF
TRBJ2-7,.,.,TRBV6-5,TGTGCCAGCAGTTCGACTGCGCCCTACGAGCAGTACTTC,CASSSTAPYEQYF
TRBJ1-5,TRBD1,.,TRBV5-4,TGTGCCAGCAGCTTTACAGGGGGCGGCAATCAGCCCCAGCATTTT,CASSFTGGGNQPQHF
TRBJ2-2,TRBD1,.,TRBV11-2,TGTGCCAGCAGCGCTGAGACAGGGGGCAACACCGGGGAGCTGTTTTTT,CASSAETGGNTGELFF
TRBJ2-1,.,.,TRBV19,TGTGCCAGCCAACTGAACAATGAGCAGTTCTTC,CASQLNNEQFF
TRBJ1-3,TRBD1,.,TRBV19,TGTGCCAGTAGTATGGCAGGGGGAATCTCTGGAAACACCATATATTTT,CASSMAGGISGNTIYF
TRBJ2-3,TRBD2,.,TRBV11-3,TGTGCCAGCAGCTCAGAGAGGAGCGGGAGTTCCGATACGCAGTATTTT,CASSSERSGSSDTQYF
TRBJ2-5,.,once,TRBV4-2,TGTGCCAGCAGCCAAGATGGTAGGACCCAGTACTTC,CASSQDGRTQYF
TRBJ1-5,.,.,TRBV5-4,TGTGCCAGCAGCTTGCCCCCTAGGACATCGTTGTATAGCAATCAGCCCCAGCATTTT,CASSLPPRTSLYSNQPQHF
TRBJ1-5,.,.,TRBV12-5,TGTGCTAGTGGTCCCTCAGGGATGAGGCAGCCCCAGCATTTT,CASGPSGMRQPQHF
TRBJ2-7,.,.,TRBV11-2,TGTGCCAGCAGCTTGGACGGGGCAGACTACGAGCAGTACTTC,CASSLDGADYEQYF
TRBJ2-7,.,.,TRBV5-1,TGCGCCAGCAGCTACGACTCTAACGCCCGCGAGCAGTACTTC,CASSYDSNAREQYF
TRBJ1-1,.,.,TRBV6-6,TGTGCCAGCAGGGGGACTCAGAACACTGAAGCTTTCTTT,CASRGTQNTEAFF
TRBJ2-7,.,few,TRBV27,TGTGCCAGCAGTCCCCCACTGGGGGCAGCCGTACCCTACGAGCAGTACTTC,CASSPPLGAAVPYEQYF
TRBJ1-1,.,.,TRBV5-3,TGTGCCAGCAGCTTGGAGGGGATTCGCACTGAAGCTTTCTTT,CASSLEGIRTEAFF
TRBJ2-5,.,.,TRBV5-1,TGCGCCAGCAGCTTGGGGAGCTTACAAGAGACCCAGTACTTC,CASSLGSLQETQYF
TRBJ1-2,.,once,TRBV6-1,TGTGCCAGCAGTGAAATTCTGGCAGTTGAGTATGGCTACACCTTC,CASSEILAVEYGYTF
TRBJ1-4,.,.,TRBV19,TGTGCCAGTAGTATACAAGGGCTGAGGGTATCTAATGAAAAACTGTTTTTT,CASSIQGLRVSNEKLFF
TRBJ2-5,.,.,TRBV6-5,TGTGCCAGCAGTTACCTTGGGGTTGGTTTGGAGACCCAGTACTTC,CASSYLGVGLETQYF
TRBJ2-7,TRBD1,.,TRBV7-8,TGTGCCAGCAGCTTACTGGACAGGGGCGCCTACGAGCAGTACTTC,CASSLLDRGAYEQYF
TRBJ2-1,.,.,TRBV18,TGTGCCAGCTCACCCAACCGCAGGACGTCGGCGTACAATGAGCAGTTCTTC,CASSPNRRTSAYNEQFF
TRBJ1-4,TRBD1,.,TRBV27,TGTGCCAGCAGTTCCGACAGGGGCCCTGGGACTAATGAAAAACTGTTTTTT,CASSSDRGPGTNEKLFF
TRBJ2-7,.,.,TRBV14,TGTGCCAGCAGCCACACCTCCTACGAGCAGTACTTC,CASSHTSYEQYF
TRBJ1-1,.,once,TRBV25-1,TGTGCCAGCAGTGATCCAGGGGCCTGGGGCACTGAAGCTTTCTTT,CASSDPGAWGTEAFF
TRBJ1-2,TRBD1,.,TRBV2,TGTGCCAGCAGGTTTTCGTGGACAGGGGTGGGTGGCTACACCTTC,CASRFSWTGVGGYTF
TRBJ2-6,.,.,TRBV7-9,TGTGCCAGCAGCTTCGATACTAACTCTGGGGCCAACGTCCTGACTTTC,CASSFDTNSGANVLTF
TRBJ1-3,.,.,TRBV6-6,TGTGCCAGCCAACGGTCTGGAAACACCATATATTTT,CASQRSGNTIYF
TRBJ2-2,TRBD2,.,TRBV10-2,TGCGCCAGCAGTCTTTCTAGCGGGGGGAACACCGGGGAGCTGTTTTTT,CASSLSSGGNTGELFF
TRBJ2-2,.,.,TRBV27,TGTGCCAGCAGTGTCGCCAGGGGCACCGGGGAGCTGTTTTTT,CASSVARGTGELFF
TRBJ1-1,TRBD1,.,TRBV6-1,TGTGCCAGCAGTGAAGCGCCAGGGGGCTTGAAGGGGACTGAAGCTTTCTTT,CASSEAPGGLKGTEAFF